Listed below are T cell receptor beta chains from one sample, sequenced in a study of cytomegalovirus exposure and HLA in healthy donors. The method was immunoSEQ multiplex PCR; TCRdb's version includes in-frame clones alone and lacks a portion of them. Among 200,000 or so clones listed, under 85% were seen once. The sequencing sample was made of PBMCs. The receptors here all came from a man aged 50 or older in good health and CMV-seronegative. Both conserved end residues are part of each CDR3. A D gene is named only where the DNA matches it firmly. Clone size, where shown, is once, few, many, or a class for clones that have expanded.

j_call v_call d_call clone_size cdr3_nt cdr3_aa
TRBJ1-3 TRBV9 TRBD1 NA TGTGCCAGCAGCGTAGAAGGGGGCAGTGGAAACACCATATATTTT CASSVEGGSGNTIYF
TRBJ2-3 TRBV6-5 NA NA TGTGCCAGCAGTTACTCGAGCGAACTAACGTTAGATACGCAGTATTTT CASSYSSELTLDTQYF
TRBJ2-1 TRBV7-3 TRBD2 NA TGTGCCAGCAGCTTAGAGCGGGACTCCTACAATGAGCAGTTCTTC CASSLERDSYNEQFF
TRBJ2-1 TRBV4-1 NA NA TGCGCCAGCAGCCAAGACAGGCAACCCTACAATGAGCAGTTCTTC CASSQDRQPYNEQFF
TRBJ2-7 TRBV18 NA few TGTGCCAGCTCACCTCTTTCCTTCTCCTACGAGCAGTACTTC CASSPLSFSYEQYF
TRBJ2-7 TRBV4-1 TRBD1 NA TGCGCCAGCAGCTCCTCATCCGGGACAGCACTCTACGAGCAGTACTTC CASSSSSGTALYEQYF
TRBJ1-5 TRBV10-1 NA NA TGCGCCAGCAGTGAGGGACAGAGTACCGGGCCCCAGCATTTT CASSEGQSTGPQHF
TRBJ2-1 TRBV7-2 NA NA TGTGCCAGCAGCGTCGGGACTTTAGTCTACAATGAGCAGTTCTTC CASSVGTLVYNEQFF
TRBJ2-1 TRBV9 TRBD2 NA TGTGCCAGCAGTCTAGCGGGGGACAATGAGCAGTTCTTC CASSLAGDNEQFF
TRBJ1-2 TRBV11-2 NA NA TGTGCCAGCAGCTTCGGGGGGGACTATGGCTACACCTTC CASSFGGDYGYTF
TRBJ2-3 TRBV30 NA few TGTGCCTGGAGCTTGAATAGCGGTAGCACAGATACGCAGTATTTT CAWSLNSGSTDTQYF
TRBJ2-2 TRBV30 TRBD2 NA TGTGCCTGGAAACTAGCGGGAGCAGGCGGGGAGCTGTTTTTT CAWKLAGAGGELFF
TRBJ1-5 TRBV21-1 NA NA TGTGCCAGCAGGGCAGACCAACTATTAGATAGCAATCAGCCCCAGCATTTT CASRADQLLDSNQPQHF
TRBJ2-1 TRBV5-6 NA NA TGTGCCAGCAGCTACGACAGGGAGCAGTTCTTC CASSYDREQFF
TRBJ1-4 TRBV30 TRBD1 NA TGTGCCTGGAGGGCATCGGACAGGGGCAATGAAAAACTGTTTTTT CAWRASDRGNEKLFF
TRBJ1-1 TRBV6-5 NA many TGTGCCAGCAGTTACTCGCGCCCCGGCCTGAGAGGAGCTTTCTTT CASSYSRPGLRGAFF
TRBJ2-3 TRBV28 TRBD2 NA TGTGCCAGCAGTTTTTTAGCGGGAGTCCCTACAGATACGCAGTATTTT CASSFLAGVPTDTQYF
TRBJ1-2 TRBV6-5 TRBD1 NA TGTGCCAGCGGTGGGACAGGGGGTGGCTACACCTTC CASGGTGGGYTF
TRBJ1-6 TRBV7-6 NA NA TGTGCCAGCAGCGGCAGGAACACTAATTCACCCCTCCACTTT CASSGRNTNSPLHF
TRBJ1-5 TRBV29-1 TRBD1 NA TGCAGCGCTTCGACAGGGATAAGCAATCAGCCCCAGCATTTT CSASTGISNQPQHF
TRBJ2-7 TRBV7-8 NA once TGTGCCAGCAGCTTAGAGTCGCGGGAAAACGGCGAGCAGTACTTC CASSLESRENGEQYF
TRBJ2-4 TRBV28 TRBD1 NA TGCGCCAGCAGCCACAGGGGTCCAAACATTCAGTACTTC CASSHRGPNIQYF